The sequence of this T cell receptor beta chain was determined in a study of cytomegalovirus exposure and HLA in healthy donors. The CDR3 has 21 residues. Losses at the gene ends were 5 bases for V and 3 bases for J; bases not matched to a gene: 22. In germline, CDR1 is SGHVS, CDR2 FQNEAQ. In regard to this clone: The antigen remains unidentified.

Overall study findings and caveats: In most subjects, TCR beta sequences reportedly gave accurate predictions of HLA-A and HLA-B alleles. Later analysis identified a missense DCLRE1C variant that was linked to TCR beta V- and J-gene trimming. Several top significant clusters appeared, in a later analysis, to be linked to common viral pathogens. Reportedly, a later analysis found an Asian-associated ancestry cluster had fewer N-insertions than the approximately 700-donor mean.

The PCR ran on 60 Vbeta and 13 Jbeta primers. The data were produced by immunoSEQ multiplex PCR, yet TCRdb's version contains in-frame clones alone and is incomplete. Of approximately 120,000 clones in the sample, around three quarters were seen once. J is TRBJ2-1 and V is TRBV7-8, with 10 bases fitting TRBD2. Sequenced input: PBMCs. This TCR derives from a female donor in good health and CMV-seronegative. This CDR3 is CASSHPRGSPPSGRDYNEQFF. The CDR3 DNA sequence: TGTGCCAGCAGCCACCCCCGGGGTAGTCCCCCTAGCGGGAGAGACTACAATGAGCAGTTCTTC. The full variable domain, in which reference TRBV7-8 and TRBJ2-1 provide the parts outside the CDR3, is GAGVSQSPRYKVAKRGQDVALRCDPISGHVSLFWYQQALGQGPEFLTYFQNEAQLDKSGLPSDRFFAERPEGSVSTLKIQRTQQEDSAVYLCASSHPRGSPPSGRDYNEQFFGPGTRLTVL.